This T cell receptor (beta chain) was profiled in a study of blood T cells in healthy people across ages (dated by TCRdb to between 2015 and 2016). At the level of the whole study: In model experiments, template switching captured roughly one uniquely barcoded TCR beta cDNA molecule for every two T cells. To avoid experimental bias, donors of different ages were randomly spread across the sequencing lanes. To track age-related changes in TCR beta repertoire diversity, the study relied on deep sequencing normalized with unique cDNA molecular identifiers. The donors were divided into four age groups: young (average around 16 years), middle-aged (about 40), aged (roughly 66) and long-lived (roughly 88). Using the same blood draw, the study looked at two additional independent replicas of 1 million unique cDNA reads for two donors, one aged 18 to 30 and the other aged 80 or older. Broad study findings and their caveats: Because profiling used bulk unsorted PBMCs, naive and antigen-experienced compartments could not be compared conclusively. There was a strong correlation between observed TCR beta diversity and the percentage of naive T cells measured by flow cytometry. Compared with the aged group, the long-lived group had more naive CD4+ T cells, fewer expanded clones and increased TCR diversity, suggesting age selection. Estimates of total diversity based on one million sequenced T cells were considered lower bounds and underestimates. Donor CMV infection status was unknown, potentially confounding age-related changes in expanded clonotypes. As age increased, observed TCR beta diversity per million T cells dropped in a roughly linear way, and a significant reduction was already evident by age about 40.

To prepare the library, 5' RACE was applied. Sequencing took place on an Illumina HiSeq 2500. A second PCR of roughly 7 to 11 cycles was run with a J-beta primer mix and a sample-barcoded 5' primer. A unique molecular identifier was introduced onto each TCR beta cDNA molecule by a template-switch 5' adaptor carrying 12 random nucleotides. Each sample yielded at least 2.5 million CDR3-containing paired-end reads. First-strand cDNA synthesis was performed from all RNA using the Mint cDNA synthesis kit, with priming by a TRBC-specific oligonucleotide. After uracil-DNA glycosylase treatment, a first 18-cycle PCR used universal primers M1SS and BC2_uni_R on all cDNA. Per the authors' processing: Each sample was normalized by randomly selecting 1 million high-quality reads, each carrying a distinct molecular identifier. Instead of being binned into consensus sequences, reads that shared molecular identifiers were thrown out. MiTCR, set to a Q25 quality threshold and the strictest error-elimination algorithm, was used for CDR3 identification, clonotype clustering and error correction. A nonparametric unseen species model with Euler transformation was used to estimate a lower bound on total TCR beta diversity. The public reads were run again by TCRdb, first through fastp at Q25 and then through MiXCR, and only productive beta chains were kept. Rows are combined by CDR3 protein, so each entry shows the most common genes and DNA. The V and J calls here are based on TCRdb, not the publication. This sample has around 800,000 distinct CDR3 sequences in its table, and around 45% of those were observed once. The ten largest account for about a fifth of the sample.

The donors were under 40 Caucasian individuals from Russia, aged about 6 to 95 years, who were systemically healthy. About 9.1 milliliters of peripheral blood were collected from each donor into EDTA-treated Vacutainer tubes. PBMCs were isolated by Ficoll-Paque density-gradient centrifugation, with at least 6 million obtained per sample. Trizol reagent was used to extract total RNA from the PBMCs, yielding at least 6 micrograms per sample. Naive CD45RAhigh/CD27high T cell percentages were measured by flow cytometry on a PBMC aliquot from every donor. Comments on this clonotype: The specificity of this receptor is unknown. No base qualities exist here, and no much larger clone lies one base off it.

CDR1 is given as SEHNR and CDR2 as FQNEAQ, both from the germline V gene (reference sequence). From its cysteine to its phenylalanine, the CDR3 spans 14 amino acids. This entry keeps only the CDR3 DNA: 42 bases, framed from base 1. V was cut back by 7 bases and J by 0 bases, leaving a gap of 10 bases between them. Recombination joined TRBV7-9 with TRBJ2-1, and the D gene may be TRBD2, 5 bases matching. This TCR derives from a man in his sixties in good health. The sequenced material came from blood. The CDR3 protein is CASTRDNSYNEQFF. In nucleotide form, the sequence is TGTGCCAGCACCCGGGATAACTCCTACAATGAGCAGTTCTTC.